The 24 T cell receptor beta chains presented below share a single source sample, sequenced in a study of T cell clonotyping in hematopoietic cell transplantation. Clones were read by immunoSEQ multiplex PCR, and TCRdb kept only the in-frame ones, dropping some. The data hold 4,500 to 6,500 clones, with 70% to 85% observed a single time. This sample comprised PBMCs, obtained 100 days after allogeneic stem cell transplant. Source of these receptors: a male patient aged 45 to 59 who had an allogeneic stem cell transplant from an unrelated donor, so the T cells may come from the graft donor. Some clones in this sample may be carry-over from other donors' samples.

On this clone itself: Mismatch with germline at one junction end may stem from a read error. The chain has TRBV9 and TRBJ1-1; no reliable D call. Germline V gene data show CDR1 as SGDLS and CDR2 as YYNGEE. The CDR3 has 11 amino acids. The CDR3 DNA reads TGTGCCAGCAGCTCCCACACCGAAGCTTTCTTT. Amino acid sequence: CASSSHTEAFF.

The chain couples TRBV10-3 to TRBJ1-1; D gene uncertain. CDR1 is ENHRY and CDR2 is SYGVKD in the germline V gene. The CDR3 consists of 14 residues. Trimming took off 4 bases at V and 3 bases at J, with 12 bases between the two ends. The CDR3 sequence: CAISAPGRDTEAFF. CDR3 in DNA: TGTGCCATCAGTGCCCCCGGTAGGGACACTGAAGCTTTCTTT.

This rearrangement joins TRBV28 to TRBJ2-2; tentative D call: TRBD2 (6 bases). Germline V lookup: CDR1 MDHEN, CDR2 SYDVKM. The ends were cut back, 5 bases at V and 1 base at J, with 8 bases in the middle. The CDR3 totals 14 residues. For the CDR3, the DNA is TGTGCCAGCAGTGCGGGACTGAACACCGGGGAGCTGTTTTTT. It translates to CASSAGLNTGELFF.

V is TRBV30 and J is TRBJ1-2; TRBD1 might be the D (5 bases). This CDR3 comprises 14 residues. Looked up from germline, CDR1 is GTSNPN and CDR2 is SVGIG (reference sequence). V was clipped by 2 bases and J by 4 bases, with 14 bases between them. CDR3: CAWSFPPGTYGYTF. The CDR3 DNA sequence: TGTGCCTGGAGTTTTCCACCCGGGACCTATGGCTACACCTTC.

This rearrangement joins TRBV30 to TRBJ1-3; D is unresolved. The ends were cut back, 0 bases at V and 7 bases at J, with 10 bases in the middle. This CDR3 has 13 amino acids. The germline V gene has CDR1 GTSNPN and CDR2 SVGIG (reference sequence). The CDR3 coding sequence is TGTGCCTGGAGTGTACGGCGGGTGAACACCATATATTTT. It translates to CAWSVRRVNTIYF.

The chain uses TRBV30 and TRBJ2-7, with 8 bases lining up with TRBD2. With V trimmed by 4 bases and J by 2 bases, 4 bases remained unmatched. Germline CDR1 GTSNPN, CDR2 SVGIG (reference sequence). This CDR3 comprises 13 residues. The CDR3 sequence: CAWTLAGTYEQYF. The CDR3 DNA reads as TGTGCCTGGACCTTAGCGGGGACCTACGAGCAGTACTTC.

This chain links TRBV30 with TRBJ1-1, with TRBD1 as a possible D gene (5 bases). V was cut by 1 base and J by 3 bases, with 12 bases left in between. Germline values: CDR1 GTSNPN, CDR2 SVGIG (reference sequence). The CDR3 length is 14 residues. The DNA for the CDR3 is TGTGCCTGGAGTGGGAAGGGGCCGGACACTGAAGCTTTCTTT. The encoded protein is CAWSGKGPDTEAFF.

V is TRBV29-1 and J is TRBJ2-7, with D unclear. The CDR3 totals 12 residues. The germline V gene encodes CDR1 SQVTM and CDR2 ANQGSEA. V was cut by 1 base and J by 2 bases, with 6 bases left in between. In DNA, the CDR3 is TGCAGCGTTGAAGTCGGAACCTACGAGCAGTACTTC. It encodes CSVEVGTYEQYF.

This clone was seen more than once but under ten times. The chain couples TRBV12-5 to TRBJ2-5; D ambiguous. Germline CDR1 and CDR2: LGHNT and FRNRAP. CDR3 length: 12 amino acids. Deletions cut 7 bases from V and 1 base from J, with 7 bases between. The CDR3 reads CASALGQETQYF. Here the CDR3 DNA reads TGTGCTAGTGCCCTAGGCCAAGAGACCCAGTACTTC.

V gene TRBV28 combines with J gene TRBJ2-6, with D perhaps matching TRBD2 (5 bases). Germline CDR1 reads MDHEN; CDR2 reads SYDVKM. V lost 6 bases and J 0 bases, leaving 18 bases between the germline ends. The CDR3 is 18 residues long. CDR3 amino acids: CASSRGNGRNSGANVLTF. The CDR3 DNA is TGTGCCAGCAGCAGAGGGAACGGCCGAAACTCTGGGGCCAACGTCCTGACTTTC.

The rearrangement joins TRBV2 to TRBJ2-3, with D possibly matching TRBD2 (6 bases). Germline V gives CDR1 SNHLY, CDR2 FYNNEI. Trimming took off 5 bases at V and 6 bases at J, with 9 bases between the two ends. The CDR3 covers 12 residues. The CDR3 is CASSSGGDTQYF. The CDR3 coding sequence is TGTGCCAGCAGTTCTGGGGGGGATACGCAGTATTTT.

The chain couples TRBV6-6 to TRBJ2-5, with unresolved D. The CDR3 runs 11 residues. The ends were cut back, 6 bases at V and 7 bases at J, with 9 bases in the middle. CDR1 MNHNY and CDR2 SVGAGI come from the germline V gene (reference sequence). CDR3 nucleotide sequence: TGTGCCAGCAGCCCCCTAGGGACCCAGTACTTC. It yields the protein CASSPLGTQYF.

This chain joins TRBV6-5 and TRBJ2-6; 7 positions agree with TRBD1. Losses at the gene ends were 2 bases for V and 2 bases for J; bases not matched to a gene: 3. CDR3 length: 16 residues. CDR1 MNHEY and CDR2 SVGAGI come from the germline V gene. DNA of the CDR3: TGTGCCAGCAGTTACACCGGGACAGCTGGGGCCAACGTCCTGACTTTC. Translated, it gives CASSYTGTAGANVLTF.

This chain uses TRBV6-1 with TRBJ1-5; D possibly corresponds to TRBD1 (5 bases). This CDR3 contains 13 residues. V was clipped by 2 bases and J by 11 bases, with 13 bases between them. Germline CDR1 reads MNHNS; CDR2 reads SASEGT. The CDR3 DNA reads as TGTGCCAGCAGTGAAAGGGGACCGTCAGCCCAGCATTTT. Residues: CASSERGPSAQHF.

In its sample, this clone was seen a few times. The chain links TRBV6-6 to TRBJ2-1; 11 bases map to TRBD2. The CDR3 is made up of 14 amino acids. The germline CDR1 and CDR2 sequences are MNHNY and SVGAGI (reference sequence). With V trimmed by 4 bases and J by 7 bases, 3 bases remained unmatched. DNA for the CDR3: TGTGCCAGCAGTTCGACTAGCGGGATAAATGAGCAGTTCTTC. It yields the protein CASSSTSGINEQFF.

This chain connects TRBV7-9 to TRBJ1-4; D is ambiguous. This CDR3 region has 16 residues. Trimming removed 5 bases at V and 3 bases at J, with 16 bases between. Germline V gives CDR1 SEHNR, CDR2 FQNEAQ (reference sequence). The CDR3, as DNA: TGTGCCAGCAGCCCCCCATCCACGACCGCTAATGAAAAACTGTTTTTT. This sequence encodes CASSPPSTTANEKLFF.

The chain is built from TRBV6-6 and TRBJ2-7; no definite D call. V lost 5 bases and J 3 bases, leaving 11 bases between the germline ends. The CDR3 is 13 residues long. Germline-derived CDR1 and CDR2 are MNHNY and SVGAGI (reference sequence). The CDR3 nucleotides are TGTGCCAGCAGTCAACCCCCCGACTACGAGCAGTACTTC. It translates to CASSQPPDYEQYF.

V is TRBV5-6 and J is TRBJ1-6; possible D gene TRBD1, 5 bases. V shed 2 bases and J shed 7 bases, with 19 bases lying between them. This CDR3 is built from 17 residues. Germline CDR1 SGHDT, CDR2 YYEEEE. The CDR3 nucleotides are TGTGCCAGCAGCTTCAGAGTCAGGGACCCGGCCAATTCACCCCTCCACTTT. It codes for CASSFRVRDPANSPLHF.

This rearrangement joins TRBV6-5 to TRBJ1-1, with 7 nucleotides matching TRBD1. This CDR3 has 13 amino acids. The J segment lost 10 bases and the V segment lost 6 bases, leaving 11 bases of the junction unmatched. Germline CDR1 reads MNHEY; CDR2 reads SVGAGI. The CDR3 is CASSYRQGGGAFF. The CDR3 region has the DNA TGTGCCAGCAGCTACCGACAGGGAGGTGGAGCTTTCTTT.

The chain joins TRBV9 to TRBJ1-4; possibly TRBD1 for D (5 bases). Germline values: CDR1 SGDLS, CDR2 YYNGEE. The CDR3 covers 18 residues. V lost 0 bases and J lost 1, with 16 bases in between. The CDR3 is CASSVVARRGVTNEKLFF. CDR3 nucleotides: TGTGCCAGCAGCGTAGTTGCTCGGCGGGGGGTAACTAATGAAAAACTGTTTTTT.

The rearrangement joins TRBV7-9 to TRBJ2-3; no reliable D call. The CDR3 is 15 residues long. The V and J ends lost 10 bases and 2 bases respectively, with 19 bases between them. CDR1 is SEHNR and CDR2 is FQNEAQ in the germline V gene (reference sequence). The CDR3 DNA reads as TGTGCCACCGACCTCACGGGTACTGCCACAGATACGCAGTATTTT. Its translation is CATDLTGTATDTQYF.

The chain employs TRBV4-1 and TRBJ2-7; 10 bases match TRBD1. V lost 2 bases, J lost 2 bases, and 6 bases stayed unmatched. The CDR3 consists of 16 residues. From germline, CDR1 is MGHRA and CDR2 YSYEKL. This chain's CDR3 is CASSQTLGTGAYEQYF. CDR3 nucleotide sequence: TGCGCCAGCAGCCAAACCCTCGGGACAGGGGCCTACGAGCAGTACTTC.

This clone was detected only a few times. The chain joins TRBV7-9 to TRBJ2-1; 10 bases fit TRBD2. Germline CDR1 SEHNR, CDR2 FQNEAQ (reference sequence). This CDR3 has 16 amino acids. Germline trimming cut 6 bases from V and 7 bases from J; bases unmatched to any gene: 12. For the CDR3, the DNA is TGTGCCAGCAGTCCCACACCGGGACTAGCGACGAATGAGCAGTTCTTC. Its protein is CASSPTPGLATNEQFF.

The chain is built from TRBV14 and TRBJ2-7, with D unresolved. Trimming removed 4 bases at V and 6 bases at J, with 10 bases between. The CDR3 is 12 amino acids. Germline V gene lookup returns CDR1 SGHDN and CDR2 FVKESK. CDR3 sequence (DNA): TGTGCCAGCAGCCCCTCCCGCGGCGAGCAGTACTTC. Protein: CASSPSRGEQYF.